This T cell receptor (beta chain) was identified during a study of T-cell reconstitution after alpha-beta-depleted transplantation in children. The CDR3 extends over 17 amino acids. After removal of 7 bases from V and 0 bases from J, the junction contained 12 bases not matched to a gene. CDR1 and CDR2 from the germline V gene are MGHRA and YSYEKL. Unique molecular identifiers were incorporated when the TCRbeta library was constructed. TCRdb re-called the PCR reads with MiXCR, one entry per CDR3 protein. Here the sample spans 500,000 to 600,000 distinct CDR3 sequences, around 17% being singletons. The chain combines TRBV4-1 with TRBJ2-1; 7 bases fit TRBD2. The sequences come from PBMCs from the stem cell graft donor, collected from the stem cell graft. The clonotype was recovered from a human donor who donated a stem cell graft to a child with acute lymphoblastic leukemia. The CDR3 bases are TGCGCCAGCAAGCCAACGGTAGGCGGGGGCTCCTACAATGAGCAGTTCTTC. This sequence encodes CASKPTVGGGSYNEQFF.